This entry describes one TCR beta chain. One end of the junction fails to match germline, which may point to a read error. The authors prepared the TCRbeta library with unique molecular identifiers. TCRdb re-called the PCR reads with MiXCR, one entry per CDR3 protein. The profile covers approximately 400,000 distinct CDR3 sequences, with about 11% appearing a single time and roughly 6% taken by the ten largest. The data stem from a study of T-cell reconstitution after alpha-beta-depleted transplantation in children. The CDR3 consists of 13 residues. Germline values: CDR1 SSHAT, CDR2 FNYEAQ (reference sequence).

The V gene is TRBV7-7, the J gene TRBJ2-1; TRBD2 matches at 8 bases. The material sequenced was PBMCs from the stem cell graft donor, taken from the stem cell graft. This clonotype originated in a human donor who donated a stem cell graft to a child with acute myeloid leukemia. In DNA, the CDR3 is TGTGCTAGCAGCTTAGCGTCGGGGGGGACGCAGTTCTTC. Residues: CASSLASGGTQFF.